Following are 27 T cell receptor beta chains from one sample sequenced in a study of shared clonotypes between healthy human individuals. Sequencing used immunoSEQ multiplex PCR; TCRdb keeps in-frame clones, though not all of them. The sample has some 2,400,000 clones; 95% are singletons. The sample consisted of naive CD4+ T cells sorted from blood. Subset denoted: CD45RA+ positively selected. These receptors originate from a man aged 18 to 29 in good health.

A word on this clone: Other DNA variants within this sample encode the same CDR3. The genes are TRBV27 and TRBJ2-2; no firm D call. The germline V gene has CDR1 MNHEY and CDR2 SMNVEV (reference sequence). This CDR3 has 12 residues. V gave up 6 bases and J gave up 1 base, with 3 bases separating them. The CDR3 region has the DNA TGTGCCAGCAGGAGGAACACCGGGGAGCTGTTTTTT. It translates to CASRRNTGELFF.

The chain is built from TRBV11-2 and TRBJ2-7; 8 bases map to TRBD1. The CDR3 runs to 16 residues. CDR1 is SGHAT, CDR2 FQNNGV, per germline. V was clipped by 4 bases and J by 2 bases; unmatched bases: 10. The CDR3 protein is CASSSGPGTGPYEQYF. The CDR3 nucleotides are TGTGCCAGCAGCTCGGGCCCCGGGACAGGCCCCTACGAGCAGTACTTC.

Notes on this clone: The same CDR3 also results from other DNA sequences found in this sample. The gene calls are TRBV6-6 and TRBJ1-3; weak D call: TRBD1 (5 bases). V lost 2 bases, J lost 3 bases, and 8 bases lay in between. Germline CDR1 is MNHNY and CDR2 is SVGAGI (reference sequence). The CDR3 has 14 amino acids. The CDR3, as DNA: TGTGCCAGCAGTTACGGGGGGAGTGGAAACACCATATATTTT. Translation: CASSYGGSGNTIYF.

The genes are TRBV5-6 and TRBJ2-4, with 10 bases lining up with TRBD1. The trim removed 6 bases at V and 4 bases at J, leaving 4 bases unmatched. This CDR3 is 14 amino acids long. Germline CDR1 SGHDT, CDR2 YYEEEE. CDR3 sequence reads: CASNPGQGKNIQYF. The CDR3 DNA sequence: TGTGCCAGCAATCCGGGACAGGGGAAAAACATTCAGTACTTC. Together with reference TRBV5-6 and TRBJ2-4, the CDR3 gives the full variable domain: DAGVTQSPTHLIKTRGQQVTLRCSPKSGHDTVSWYQQALGQGPQFIFQYYEEEERQRGNFPDRFSGHQFPNYSSELNVNALLLGDSALYLCASNPGQGKNIQYFGAGTRLSVL.

The chain combines TRBV5-4 with TRBJ2-5, with TRBD2 identical over 11 bases. The CDR3 contains 15 residues. The V and J ends lost 4 bases and 4 bases, in that order; junction bases with no gene match: 6. Per the germline V gene, CDR1 is SGHNT and CDR2 is YYREEE (reference sequence). The CDR3: CASSPRSGGVETQYF. In DNA form, the CDR3 reads TGTGCCAGCAGCCCCCGTAGCGGGGGGGTAGAGACCCAGTACTTC. Supplemented by reference TRBV5-4 and TRBJ2-5, the full variable domain reads ETGVTQSPTHLIKTRGQQVTLRCSSQSGHNTVSWYQQALGQGPQFIFQYYREEENGRGNFPPRFSGLQFPNYSSELNVNALELDDSALYLCASSPRSGGVETQYFGPGTRLLVL.

This clone was observed once. Other DNA sequences in this specimen translate into the identical CDR3. The chain is built from TRBV6-5 and TRBJ2-1; the match to TRBD1 covers 11 bases. Germline V gene sequence: CDR1 MNHEY, CDR2 SVGAGI. V shed 4 bases and J 2 bases; nucleotides not matched to a gene: 1. The CDR3 is 15 residues long. The CDR3 sequence: CASSSGQGAYNEQFF. Written as DNA, the CDR3 is TGTGCCAGCAGTTCGGGACAGGGGGCCTACAATGAGCAGTTCTTC.

With respect to this clone: The same CDR3 also results from other DNA sequences found in this sample. The genes are TRBV5-1 and TRBJ1-1; 7 positions match TRBD1. This CDR3 region has 14 residues. Unmatched junction bases numbered 3, after V lost 4 bases and J lost 0 bases. The germline V gene has CDR1 SGHRS and CDR2 YFSETQ. CDR3 region: CASSPDRLNTEAFF. The CDR3 DNA reads TGCGCCAGCAGCCCGGACAGGTTGAACACTGAAGCTTTCTTT.

The sample holds one count of this clone. The V call is TRBV30, the J call TRBJ2-7; 8 positions agree with TRBD1. This CDR3 is 13 amino acids long. J gave up 4 bases and V 4 bases, and 6 bases lay outside the gene matches. Germline lookup yields CDR1 GTSNPN and CDR2 SVGIG (reference sequence). The CDR3 coding sequence is TGTGCCTGGACCCTTACAGGGGGATACGAGCAGTACTTC. Its protein is CAWTLTGGYEQYF.

The chain links TRBV29-1 to TRBJ1-5; 8 nucleotides match TRBD1. The CDR3 has 14 residues. Trimming at V came to 4 bases and at J to 2 bases, leaving 4 bases not matched to a gene. Germline CDR1 reads SQVTM; CDR2 reads ANQGSEA. The CDR3 loop reads CSVASGGGNQPQHF. The CDR3 DNA follows: TGCAGCGTTGCCTCAGGGGGCGGCAATCAGCCCCAGCATTTT.

The chain employs TRBV28 and TRBJ2-5, with D perhaps matching TRBD1 or TRBD2 (5 bases each). V was clipped by 6 bases and J by 5 bases, with 19 bases between them. The CDR3 extends over 15 amino acids. Germline V gives CDR1 MDHEN, CDR2 SYDVKM. In DNA form, the CDR3 reads TGTGCCAGCAGCCCCACTGAGGGGCTTAGGGAGACCCAGTACTTC. Protein: CASSPTEGLRETQYF.

About this clone: Other nucleotide sequences from this sample produce the same CDR3. The CDR3 region is CAWSPGGETQYF. Here the CDR3 DNA reads TGTGCCTGGAGCCCCGGGGGGGAGACCCAGTACTTC. This rearrangement joins TRBV30 to TRBJ2-5; 7 bases match TRBD2. The CDR3 has 12 amino acids. Trimming took 3 bases from V and 5 from J; bases not matched to a gene: 3. CDR1 is GTSNPN and CDR2 is SVGIG in the germline V gene (reference sequence). The whole variable domain, filled in from reference TRBV30 and TRBJ2-5, reads SQTIHQWPATLVQPVGSPLSLECTVEGTSNPNLYWYRQAAGRGLQLLFYSVGIGQISSEVPQNLSASRPQDRQFILSSKKLLLSDSGFYLCAWSPGGETQYFGPGTRLLVL.

The V call is TRBV11-2, the J call TRBJ1-1; D uncertain. CDR1 is SGHAT, CDR2 FQNNGV, per germline. The CDR3 has 11 amino acids. Trimming pared 1 base from V and 11 bases from J, leaving 8 bases between. The CDR3 loop is CASSLASGAFF. CDR3 coding DNA: TGTGCCAGCAGCTTAGCCTCCGGCGCTTTCTTT.

The V gene is TRBV4-1, the J gene TRBJ2-7; D may be TRBD2 (5 bases). Germline V gene sequence: CDR1 MGHRA, CDR2 YSYEKL. The CDR3 is 15 amino acids. Trimming shortened V by 1 base and J by 2 bases, and 12 bases separated the two germline ends. CDR3 sequence reads: CASSQVGGLPYEQYF. CDR3 DNA sequence: TGCGCCAGCAGCCAAGTCGGCGGGCTACCCTACGAGCAGTACTTC.

This sequence joins TRBV7-2 and TRBJ1-5, with no clear D. The V gene's germline CDR1 is SGHTA and CDR2 FQGNSA. The germline V and J ends were trimmed by 7 bases and 1 base, with 8 bases remaining between them. The CDR3 consists of 13 residues. The CDR3 bases are TGTGCCAGCAAGGGAGAAAGCAATCAGCCCCAGCATTTT. The encoded protein is CASKGESNQPQHF.

This sequence joins TRBV6-1 and TRBJ1-4; maybe TRBD1 (6 bases). The V gene's germline CDR1 is MNHNS and CDR2 SASEGT. Trimming cost V 7 bases and J 7 bases, with 16 bases left between them. This CDR3 is 14 amino acids long. The CDR3 region is CASTEGGLGEKLFF. The DNA of the CDR3 is TGTGCCAGCACGGAAGGGGGTTTGGGTGAAAAACTGTTTTTT.

The chain is built from TRBV11-2 and TRBJ2-6, with D perhaps TRBD1 (5 bases). This CDR3 has 16 amino acids. Germline-derived CDR1 and CDR2 are SGHAT and FQNNGV. V lost 5 bases and J lost 2, with 13 bases in between. The CDR3 nucleotides read TGTGCCAGCAGCCCCCAGGGTGCTCCTGGGGCCAACGTCCTGACTTTC. The encoded protein is CASSPQGAPGANVLTF. Variable domain in full (rest from reference TRBV11-2 and TRBJ2-6): EAGVAQSPRYKIIEKRQSVAFWCNPISGHATLYWYQQILGQGPKLLIQFQNNGVVDDSQLPKDRFSAERLKGVDSTLKIQPAKLEDSAVYLCASSPQGAPGANVLTFGAGSRLTVL.

This rearrangement joins TRBV11-2 to TRBJ1-2; 7 nucleotides line up with TRBD1. The CDR3 sequence is 12 residues long. Unmatched junction bases numbered 3, after V lost 5 bases and J lost 6 bases. Germline-derived CDR1 and CDR2 are SGHAT and FQNNGV. DNA for the CDR3: TGTGCCAGCAGCCCCAGGGGGGATGGCTACACCTTC. This sequence encodes CASSPRGDGYTF.

The chain links TRBV6-6 to TRBJ2-7; D ambiguous. V lost 2 bases and J lost 6, with 5 bases in between. CDR1 and CDR2 (germline): MNHNY, SVGAGI (reference sequence). CDR3 length: 11 residues. The chain's CDR3 is CASSYPAEQYF. CDR3 DNA: TGTGCCAGCAGTTACCCGGCCGAGCAGTACTTC.

This clone has only one observation. The chain uses TRBV4-1 and TRBJ1-2, with D perhaps TRBD1 (5 bases). Trimming took off 0 bases at V and 5 bases at J, with 13 bases between the two ends. In germline, CDR1 is MGHRA, CDR2 YSYEKL. CDR3 length: 15 amino acids. The CDR3 reads CASSQEGQGRYGYTF. In nucleotides, the CDR3 is TGCGCCAGCAGCCAAGAAGGGCAGGGACGGTATGGCTACACCTTC.

The chain couples TRBV10-3 to TRBJ2-4; 11 positions match TRBD1. The CDR3 covers 14 residues. Germline V gene data show CDR1 as ENHRY and CDR2 as SYGVKD. V lost 3 bases to trimming and J lost 6 bases; unmatched junction nucleotides: 1. CDR3 in amino acids: CAISDGTGGNIQYF. The CDR3 region has the DNA TGTGCCATCAGTGATGGGACAGGGGGAAACATTCAGTACTTC.

The V call is TRBV7-9, the J call TRBJ1-1; possibly TRBD1 for D (5 bases). This CDR3 region has 15 residues. CDR1 is SEHNR and CDR2 is FQNEAQ in the germline V gene (reference sequence). V was clipped by 2 bases and J by 1 base, with 11 bases between them. The DNA for the CDR3 is TGTGCCAGCAGCTTATCGAGGGGAACGAACACTGAAGCTTTCTTT. It is translated as CASSLSRGTNTEAFF.

This clone was observed a few times. This rearrangement joins TRBV2 to TRBJ2-7, with 9 bases that match TRBD2. After removal of 1 base from V and 3 bases from J, the junction contained 1 base not matched to a gene. Germline CDR1 and CDR2: SNHLY and FYNNEI. This CDR3 is built from 14 residues. CDR3: CASSEGTSVYEQYF. The CDR3 coding sequence is TGTGCCAGCAGTGAAGGGACTAGCGTCTACGAGCAGTACTTC.

The chain is built from TRBV5-1 and TRBJ2-7, with TRBD2 identical over 8 bases. The CDR3 extends over 14 amino acids. Losses at the gene ends were 2 bases for V and 2 bases for J; bases not matched to a gene: 3. CDR1 and CDR2 (germline): SGHRS, YFSETQ. The CDR3 sequence: CASSFQAGAYEQYF. DNA for the CDR3: TGCGCCAGCAGCTTCCAAGCGGGAGCCTACGAGCAGTACTTC.

J is TRBJ2-2 and V is TRBV7-2, with D perhaps assigned TRBD1 or TRBD2 (5 bases each). The CDR3 covers 14 residues. Germline V lookup: CDR1 SGHTA, CDR2 FQGNSA. V gave up 1 base and J gave up 4 bases, with 7 bases separating them. As DNA, the CDR3 is TGTGCCAGCAGCTTAGATGGGGGCACCGGGGAGCTGTTTTTT. Translating it yields CASSLDGGTGELFF.

The V and J genes are TRBV10-2 and TRBJ1-6; D uncertain. CDR3 size: 12 residues. Per germline, CDR1 WSHSY and CDR2 SAAADI. V was cut by 2 bases and J by 7 bases, with 3 bases left in between. CDR3 amino acids: CASSEMNSPLHF. The CDR3 DNA reads TGCGCCAGCAGTGAGATGAATTCACCCCTCCACTTT.

The chain employs TRBV4-1 and TRBJ2-7, with D uncertain. Per the germline V gene, CDR1 is MGHRA and CDR2 is YSYEKL. The CDR3 sequence is 13 residues long. V lost 3 bases to trimming and J lost 7 bases, with 13 bases between them. CDR3 sequence reads: CASSQADPREQYF. The DNA of the CDR3 is TGCGCCAGCAGCCAGGCGGACCCCCGGGAGCAGTACTTC.

This sequence joins TRBV4-1 and TRBJ2-7, with 9 bases identical to TRBD2. The CDR3 sequence is 18 residues long. Unmatched junction bases numbered 15, after V lost 4 bases and J lost 2 bases. Germline V CDR1 and CDR2: MGHRA, YSYEKL. CDR3 protein: CASSPQVVRTSATYEQYF. In nucleotides, the CDR3 is TGCGCCAGCAGCCCACAAGTTGTAAGGACTAGCGCTACCTACGAGCAGTACTTC.